The sequence of this T cell receptor beta chain was determined in a study of T-cell reconstitution after alpha-beta-depleted transplantation in children. Using unique molecular identifiers, the investigators prepared the TCRbeta library. TCRdb reanalysed the PCR reads using MiXCR and keeps one entry per CDR3 protein. The table shows 450,000 to 500,000 distinct CDR3 sequences, with under 15% occurring only once. The germline V gene encodes CDR1 ENHRY and CDR2 SYGVKD. The V gene lost 4 bases and the J gene lost 0 bases, with 16 bases spanning the gap. The CDR3 contains 16 residues. This clonotype has just a few counts.

This TCR was sampled from a human donor who donated a stem cell graft to a child with combined immunodeficiency. This chain joins TRBV10-3 and TRBJ2-7; no clear D gene. The starting material was PBMCs from the stem cell graft donor, obtained from the stem cell graft. Written as DNA, the CDR3 is TGTGCCATCAGTGGAACCGACGTAACAAGCTCCTACGAGCAGTACTTC. Its protein product is CAISGTDVTSSYEQYF.